Ten or more counts support the clone carrying this T cell receptor beta chain. The data derive from a study of identical twins. One entry per CDR3 protein, called by TCRdb with MiXCR from the 5' RACE reads. The sample has about 210,000 distinct CDR3 sequences; approximately 9% are singletons. Per germline, CDR1 SGHRS and CDR2 YFSETQ. CDR3 length: 15 residues. V lost 0 bases, J lost 10 bases, and 7 bases stayed unmatched. The J gene is TRBJ2-1, the V gene TRBV5-1; 10 bases align to TRBD2. Input material: memory (CD45RO+) T cells sorted from blood. This receptor was obtained from a woman younger than 30 in good health. The CDR3 here is CASSLVLAGAREQFF. In DNA form, the CDR3 reads TGCGCCAGCAGCTTGGTGCTAGCGGGAGCCAGAGAGCAGTTCTTC.